Shown below are 9 T cell receptor beta chains from a single sample sequenced in a study of sequential checkpoint blockade in melanoma. Indicated treatment: randomized to nivolumab then ipilimumab (arm A) or the reverse (arm B). Produced via immunoSEQ multiplex PCR; TCRdb's table is partial and in-frame only. In the table there are roughly 18,000 clones, roughly 70% of which are singletons. Material: CD8+ T cells sorted from blood (inferred from file names), obtained from a patient given nivolumab and ipilimumab in sequence. All receptors derive from a human donor with melanoma.

This clone has a handful of counts. The chain uses TRBV11-1 and TRBJ2-3; TRBD2 aligns across 14 bases. Trimming removed 5 bases from V and 2 bases from J; junction bases left unmatched: 12. CDR3 length: 19 residues. Germline V gene sequence: CDR1 SGHAT, CDR2 FQDESV (reference sequence). The CDR3 reads CASSASRTSGGTSTDTQYF. CDR3 DNA sequence: TGTGCCAGCAGCGCATCCCGGACTAGCGGGGGGACCTCCACAGATACGCAGTATTTT.

This chain links TRBV6-5 with TRBJ1-1, with 8 nucleotides matching TRBD1. V was pared by 6 bases and J by 1 base, with 7 bases of the junction left unmatched. This CDR3 is 15 amino acids long. Germline V gene data show CDR1 as MNHEY and CDR2 as SVGAGI. CDR3 in DNA: TGTGCCAGCAGAATCACAGGGGGAAAGAACACTGAAGCTTTCTTT. It translates to CASRITGGKNTEAFF.

The chain recombines TRBV5-1 with TRBJ1-2, with 8 nucleotides matching TRBD1. Germline assignment: CDR1 SGHRS and CDR2 YFSETQ. V shed 4 bases, J shed 3 bases, and the junction held 5 bases outside the gene matches. The CDR3 runs to 14 residues. This CDR3 is CASSASTGDYGYTF. The CDR3 bases are TGCGCCAGCAGCGCCTCGACAGGGGACTATGGCTACACCTTC.

Only one count was recorded for this clone. The chain combines TRBV5-4 with TRBJ2-7; TRBD2 matches 13 bases. The CDR3 covers 16 residues. V gave up 4 bases and J gave up 2 bases; unmatched junction bases: 6. CDR1 SGHNT and CDR2 YYREEE come from the germline V gene (reference sequence). CDR3 amino acids: CASSKPGLAGPYEQYF. The DNA for the CDR3 is TGTGCCAGCAGCAAGCCGGGACTAGCGGGGCCCTACGAGCAGTACTTC.

V gene TRBV29-1 combines with J gene TRBJ1-2; no clear D. The CDR3 has 14 residues. Germline loops: CDR1 SQVTM, CDR2 ANQGSEA. Deletions cut 1 base from V and 0 bases from J, with 9 bases between. The CDR3 is CSVEGETANYGYTF. Here the CDR3 DNA reads TGCAGCGTTGAAGGGGAGACGGCTAACTATGGCTACACCTTC. Based on the CDR3 plus reference TRBV29-1 and TRBJ1-2, the full variable domain is SAVISQKPSRDICQRGTSLTIQCQVDSQVTMMFWYRQQPGQSLTLIATANQGSEATYESGFVIDKFPISRPNLTFSTLTVSNMSPEDSSIYLCSVEGETANYGYTFGSGTRLTVV.

This clone was recorded only once. The rearrangement uses TRBV14 and TRBJ1-1; tentative D call: TRBD1 (5 bases). Trimming took off 5 bases at V and 4 bases at J, with 11 bases between the two ends. Germline V gives CDR1 SGHDN, CDR2 FVKESK. The CDR3 sequence is 13 residues long. The CDR3 region has the DNA TGTGCCAGCAGCGAGGTCGGGGGCACTGAAGCTTTCTTT. Its protein product is CASSEVGGTEAFF.

The J gene is TRBJ2-1, the V gene TRBV5-6; possibly TRBD2 for D (6 bases). Trimming left V 2 bases short and J 1 base short, with 13 bases between. The CDR3 length is 16 residues. Germline lookup yields CDR1 SGHDT and CDR2 YYEEEE. In nucleotides, the CDR3 is TGTGCCAGCAGCTTTAGCGGCTTACTTTCCTACAATGAGCAGTTCTTC. Its protein is CASSFSGLLSYNEQFF.

This clone was observed a few times. CDR3 sequence: CASSFRGGGAVGNTIYF. CDR3 in DNA: TGTGCCAGCAGCTTTCGGGGTGGCGGGGCTGTCGGAAACACCATATATTTT. This chain joins TRBV11-3 and TRBJ1-3; perhaps TRBD1 as D (5 bases). The CDR3 loop spans 17 amino acids. Germline CDR1 SGHNT, CDR2 YENEEA. V lost 3 bases, J lost 4 bases, and 19 bases lay in between.

The gene calls are TRBV27 and TRBJ2-3; 7 bases match TRBD2. The trim removed 3 bases at V and 2 bases at J, leaving 5 bases unmatched. The CDR3 length is 15 residues. Germline assignment: CDR1 MNHEY and CDR2 SMNVEV (reference sequence). Here the CDR3 DNA reads TGTGCCAGCAGTTTTTTGCGGGAGAACACAGATACGCAGTATTTT. Translated: CASSFLRENTDTQYF.